The next 16 T cell receptor beta chains were all read from a single sample in a study of T cells in Graves' hyperthyroidism and ophthalmopathy. The investigators amplified TCR beta CDR3 regions from RNA transcripts. TCR CDR3 underwent first-round RT-PCR with the HTBI primer set. TCRdb analysed the multiplex PCR reads with MiXCR anew, one entry per CDR3 protein. The sample has about 420,000 distinct CDR3 sequences; 15% to 18% are singletons. Source material: blood. These receptors originate from a woman between 18 and 29 years old with Graves' hyperthyroidism.

The CDR3 here is CSARVANVLTF. In nucleotides, the CDR3 is TGCAGCGCCCGAGTGGCCAACGTCCTGACTTTC. The chain joins TRBV29-1 to TRBJ2-6; no reliable D call. CDR1 and CDR2 from the germline V gene are SQVTM and ANQGSEA. Trimming left V 7 bases short and J 6 bases short, with 7 bases between. This CDR3 is built from 11 residues.

The CDR3 coding sequence is TGTGCCAGCAGCTTAGATAGCGGTAGCTCCTACAATGAGCAGTTCTTC. Its translation is CASSLDSGSSYNEQFF. The chain employs TRBV5-4 and TRBJ2-1; D possibly corresponds to TRBD2 (6 bases). The germline CDR1 and CDR2 sequences are SGHNT and YYREEE (reference sequence). The germline V and J ends were trimmed by 2 bases and 0 bases, with 12 bases remaining between them. There are 16 residues in the CDR3.

The chain carries TRBV12-3 or TRBV12-4 and TRBJ1-1, with D uncertain. V dropped 6 bases and J dropped 4 bases, with 15 bases sitting between them. This CDR3 comprises 14 residues. The CDR3 here is CASRVVLLGTEAFF. The DNA of the CDR3 is TGTGCCAGCAGGGTGGTATTACTTGGCACTGAAGCTTTCTTT.

The table lists this clonotype with many counts. The rearrangement joins TRBV2 to TRBJ1-5, with 7 bases lining up with TRBD1. CDR1 SNHLY and CDR2 FYNNEI come from the germline V gene. This CDR3 is 17 amino acids long. J lost 0 bases, V lost 1 base, and 6 bases had no gene match. CDR3 amino acids: CASSEGGRGDSNQPQHF. For the CDR3, the DNA is TGTGCCAGCAGTGAAGGGGGCAGGGGGGATAGCAATCAGCCCCAGCATTTT.

The table lists this clonotype with many counts. V is TRBV7-3 and J is TRBJ2-3; a weak D match, TRBD2 (6 bases). This CDR3 comprises 14 residues. V lost 4 bases, J lost 5 bases, and 13 bases lay in between. Germline V gene sequence: CDR1 SGHTA, CDR2 FQGTGA. The CDR3 loop is CASSYGTDGDTQYF. For the CDR3, the DNA is TGTGCCAGCAGCTACGGGACTGACGGAGATACGCAGTATTTT.

The CDR3 coding sequence is TGCGCCAGCAGCGCGGGACTTTCCTACAATGAGCAGTTCTTC. Encoded protein: CASSAGLSYNEQFF. The rearrangement links TRBV5-1 to TRBJ2-1; tentative D call: TRBD2 (6 bases). The CDR3 totals 14 residues. V gave up 4 bases and J gave up 1 base, with 9 bases separating them. Germline values: CDR1 SGHRS, CDR2 YFSETQ.

In this sample, this clonotype turned up a few times. The rearrangement joins TRBV7-3 to TRBJ2-2; unclear D gene. Germline V gives CDR1 SGHTA, CDR2 FQGTGA. The CDR3 loop spans 16 amino acids. V lost 3 bases to trimming and J lost 0 bases, with 11 bases between them. The CDR3 DNA is TGTGCCAGCAGCTTCGGGTCTCCCGCGAACACCGGGGAGCTGTTTTTT. This codes for CASSFGSPANTGELFF.

In its sample, this clonotype was seen many times. The chain employs TRBV5-6 and TRBJ2-1; 11 bases line up with TRBD2. The CDR3 is made up of 14 amino acids. Germline assignment: CDR1 SGHDT and CDR2 YYEEEE. V was clipped by 7 bases and J by 6 bases; unmatched bases: 6. The CDR3: CASRSGGAGNEQFF. In DNA, the CDR3 is TGTGCCAGCCGTAGCGGGGGGGCCGGCAATGAGCAGTTCTTC. The full variable domain, with the rest looked up from reference TRBV5-6 and TRBJ2-1, is DAGVTQSPTHLIKTRGQQVTLRCSPKSGHDTVSWYQQALGQGPQFIFQYYEEEERQRGNFPDRFSGHQFPNYSSELNVNALLLGDSALYLCASRSGGAGNEQFFGPGTRLTVL.

This clonotype was seen many times. The J gene is TRBJ2-5, the V gene TRBV5-4, with TRBD2 as a possible D gene (6 bases). The CDR3 has 15 residues. Trimming removed 1 base from V and 5 bases from J, with 15 bases in between. Germline V gene lookup returns CDR1 SGHNT and CDR2 YYREEE (reference sequence). DNA of the CDR3: TGTGCCAGCAGCTTGTCGAGCGGGCGATCCGAGACCCAGTACTTC. Translation: CASSLSSGRSETQYF.

This clonotype was seen repeatedly, ten times or more. The CDR3 region has the DNA TGTGCCAGCAGCCCAGTCGCGTCAGGGGGATCCTATGGCTACACCTTC. Protein: CASSPVASGGSYGYTF. The rearrangement joins TRBV7-2 to TRBJ1-2, with TRBD1 matching over 7 bases. Looked up from germline, CDR1 is SGHTA and CDR2 is FQGNSA. The CDR3 spans 16 residues. Trimming cost V 5 bases and J 4 bases; bases outside gene matches: 13.

This clonotype was seen more than once but under ten times. The CDR3, as DNA: TGTGCCAGCGGAGGGCGGGAGGGAAGCACAGATACGCAGTATTTT. Translation gives CASGGREGSTDTQYF. The chain is built from TRBV9 and TRBJ2-3; TRBD2 matches at 9 bases. Trimming at V came to 7 bases and at J to 0 bases, leaving 6 bases not matched to a gene. The germline V gene has CDR1 SGDLS and CDR2 YYNGEE. The CDR3 extends over 15 amino acids.

This clonotype was seen at least ten times. The chain recombines TRBV29-1 with TRBJ1-4; 8 bases map to TRBD1. J lost 8 bases, V lost 4 bases, and 6 bases had no gene match. The CDR3 spans 13 residues. Germline assignment: CDR1 SQVTM and CDR2 ANQGSEA. Written as DNA, the CDR3 is TGCAGCGTTGGCAGGGGGCGCAACGAAAAACTGTTTTTT. It specifies CSVGRGRNEKLFF.

CDR3 coding DNA: TGTGCCAGCGGCGCGACAGGTGGAAACACCATATATTTT. Protein sequence: CASGATGGNTIYF. This chain uses TRBV19 with TRBJ1-3, with D maybe TRBD1 (6 bases). The CDR3 has 13 amino acids. Trimming took off 9 bases at V and 3 bases at J, with 12 bases between the two ends. Germline lookup yields CDR1 LNHDA and CDR2 SQIVND (reference sequence).

This clonotype occurred many times. The chain combines TRBV5-1 with TRBJ2-7; D might be TRBD1 (6 bases). The CDR3 totals 14 residues. Looked up from germline, CDR1 is SGHRS and CDR2 is YFSETQ. The V end lost 0 bases, the J end lost 5 bases, and 12 bases lay between the germline ends. The CDR3 region has the DNA TGCGCCAGCAGCTTGGCAGGGGCTCGGGACGAGCAGTACTTC. Amino acid sequence: CASSLAGARDEQYF. The full variable domain, with the rest looked up from reference TRBV5-1 and TRBJ2-7, is KAGVTQTPRYLIKTRGQQVTLSCSPISGHRSVSWYQQTPGQGLQFLFEYFSETQRNKGNFPGRFSGRQFSNSRSEMNVSTLELGDSALYLCASSLAGARDEQYFGPGTRLTVT.

The genes are TRBV4-1 and TRBJ2-6; 9 bases match TRBD1. There are 19 residues in the CDR3. After removal of 1 base from V and 5 bases from J, the junction contained 12 bases not matched to a gene. CDR1 and CDR2 from the germline V gene are MGHRA and YSYEKL. Here the CDR3 reads CASSQALIGTGRRANVLTF. In nucleotides, the CDR3 is TGCGCCAGCAGCCAAGCCCTTATTGGGACAGGGCGCAGGGCCAACGTCCTGACTTTC.

The V call is TRBV11-2, the J call TRBJ1-5; D gene ambiguous. The germline V gene has CDR1 SGHAT and CDR2 FQNNGV. Trimming cost V 1 base and J 9 bases, with 7 bases left between them. The CDR3 has 12 amino acids. CDR3: CASSLVGGPQHF. Here the CDR3 DNA reads TGTGCCAGCAGCTTAGTTGGTGGGCCCCAGCATTTT. The full variable domain, rest sourced from reference TRBV11-2 and TRBJ1-5, is EAGVAQSPRYKIIEKRQSVAFWCNPISGHATLYWYQQILGQGPKLLIQFQNNGVVDDSQLPKDRFSAERLKGVDSTLKIQPAKLEDSAVYLCASSLVGGPQHFGDGTRLSIL.